Listed here is a single T cell receptor beta chain. What antigen it recognizes has not been identified. No quality values exist for individual bases; no much larger clone is one base distant. TCRbeta CDR3 regions were amplified from genomic DNA using the immunoSEQ Assay, a bias-controlled multiplex PCR. Under the source paper's analysis protocol: The number of nucleated cells in each sample was estimated from the amplification of reference gene primers within the assay. To quantify the absolute abundance of each unique TCRbeta CDR3 rearrangement, sequence reads were collapsed and filtered. For each sample, productive Simpson clonality was calculated as the square root of Simpson's diversity index over productive rearrangements. TCRdb retrieved this table from immuneACCESS and kept in-frame rearrangements only. Not all clones are present; in checked studies, unresolved V genes account for under half, and no reason is known for the remainder. From that table come the V and J calls and clone size; the DNA was used to work out D and trimming. This sample comprises roughly 390,000 clones, approximately 87% of them detected only once. 8.5% to 12% of the sample comes from the top ten.

This sample is drawn from a study of blood T cell repertoires in COVID-19 (dated by TCRdb to 2019 to 2021). For the study in its entirety: Collaborator samples came from the United States, Italy and Spain and covered acute and convalescent phases of COVID-19. The material from the prospective study consisted of cDNA or gDNA derived from T cells, B-cell-depleted T cells, or PBMCs. The samples were drawn from the first 160 participants of the ongoing ImmuneRACE study and from some 1,300 subjects provided by 6 global collaborators. The repertoires were released in a freely available public database intended as a resource for research on the immune response to SARS-CoV-2. Where available, HLA class I and class II types were obtained from metadata supplied by the sample provider rather than from assay-based typing. Subjects who had been exposed to COVID-19, were actively infected with it, or had recovered from it provided the deeply sampled blood TCRbeta repertoires that made up the dataset. Sample metadata almost always included a de-identified subject ID, COVID-19 status, age in years and sex. Points the paper makes about the study in general: The amount of clinical and demographic metadata varied by source and participant and was provided uncurated.

Measured from the cysteine to the phenylalanine, the CDR3 is 16 residues long. Of all the DNA, just the CDR3 is kept, 48 bases in frame from base 1. Trimming leaves V shorter by 4 bases and J shorter by 2 bases, with the junction holding 3 bases beyond the gene matches. CDR1 and CDR2 were assigned from the germline V gene (reference sequence) as LNHDA and SQIVND. At one collaborating source in Seattle, patients were enrolled during active infection and were followed longitudinally through the course of disease. The collaborating institutions used their own protocols to collect whole blood in K2EDTA tubes. For TCRbeta analysis, collaborators shipped samples as frozen whole blood, isolated PBMCs, or DNA extracted from either of those sample types.

The sequence derives from a woman in her 30s with COVID-19, enrolled during active disease. This chain joins TRBV19 to TRBJ2-3; TRBD2 matches 13 bases in the middle. Sample: peripheral blood. The CDR3 amino acid sequence is: CASSKGTSGDTDTQYF. In nucleotide form, the sequence is TGTGCCAGTAGTAAGGGGACTAGCGGGGACACAGATACGCAGTATTTT.